The rows below give T cell receptor beta chains drawn from one sample of a study of blood T cell repertoires in COVID-19. Generated by immunoSEQ multiplex PCR, the TCRdb table keeps only in-frame clones and is missing some. The data show tens of thousands of clones, with around 88% seen just once and about 17% held by the top ten. Sequenced sample: peripheral blood. Receptors were obtained from a woman aged 80 or over with acute or convalescent COVID-19. CDR3s include the opening cysteine and the closing phenylalanine or tryptophan. Fields, in order: V gene, CDR3 protein.

V: TRBV3-1/TRBV3-2
CDR3: CASSQHRGGELFF

V: TRBV11-1
CDR3: CASSLARSSGANVLTF

V: TRBV4-1
CDR3: CASSQDRATGYNSPLHF

V: TRBV12-3/TRBV12-4
CDR3: CASHGTARNGYTF

V: TRBV6-1
CDR3: CASSEAIWGSIGNTIYF

V: TRBV5-1
CDR3: CASSLRDRIIF

V: TRBV6-5
CDR3: CATTPWQGVDNEQFF

V: TRBV16
CDR3: CASSPSGGNSPLHF

V: TRBV5-4
CDR3: CASRKGGVAFF

V: TRBV5-4
CDR3: CASSLDGSSYNEQFF

V: TRBV14
CDR3: CASSQDPRGGGGEQFF

V: TRBV3-1/TRBV3-2
CDR3: CASSQGGFYSNQPQHF

V: TRBV5-1
CDR3: CASSLALAGDEQYF

V: TRBV5-1
CDR3: CASRPDRAANTGELFF

V: TRBV11-2
CDR3: CASSPTTSFPEKLFF

V: TRBV18
CDR3: CASSPPSGGARETQYF

V: TRBV4-2
CDR3: CASSQDWTSGSYEQYF

V: TRBV5-1
CDR3: CASSLVGAGTGELFF

V: TRBV19
CDR3: CASSMGLRAIRNQPQHF

V: TRBV6-5
CDR3: CASRDRPGNTIYF

V: TRBV6-4
CDR3: CASSLEQGLNSPLHF

V: TRBV30
CDR3: CAFGEGTGSYEQYF

V: TRBV27
CDR3: CASSLVLNTEAFF

V: TRBV12-3/TRBV12-4
CDR3: CASGRGSSYEQYF

V: TRBV19
CDR3: CASSAGTGFSGANVLTF

V: TRBV6-6
CDR3: CASSPRQGGGVRETQYF

V: TRBV7-7
CDR3: CASSLETNTGELFF

V: TRBV19
CDR3: CASSIKTGGNQPQHF

V: TRBV7-3
CDR3: CASSLFGPADTQYF

V: TRBV27
CDR3: CASSYSGGGNQPQHF

V: TRBV7-5
CDR3: CARSLGPQGASCGYTF

V: TRBV13
CDR3: CASSPRGYYGYTF

V: TRBV5-1
CDR3: CASSSTGTAYGYTF

V: TRBV12-3/TRBV12-4
CDR3: CASSLKGDTQYF

V: TRBV11-3
CDR3: CASSLAGQGTTF

V: TRBV30
CDR3: CAWSEGTENTEAFF

V: TRBV12-5
CDR3: CASGLARSGTGTDYGYTF

V: TRBV2
CDR3: CASSPGQGYNSPLHF

V: TRBV18
CDR3: CASSRGQGDQPQHF

V: TRBV28
CDR3: CASTFTGGADSPLHF

V: TRBV6-5
CDR3: CASSYDRSDSPLHF

V: TRBV3-1/TRBV3-2
CDR3: CASSQVRAIAQYF

V: TRBV12-3/TRBV12-4
CDR3: CASRTEQGRLFF

V: TRBV12-3/TRBV12-4
CDR3: CASSSDRSQPQHF

V: TRBV6-4
CDR3: CASSDPQGTPYNEQFF

V: TRBV2
CDR3: CASSGAGFHGYTF

V: TRBV27
CDR3: CASSLKPREGGELFF

V: TRBV4-1
CDR3: CASSQERDSHKHF

V: TRBV30
CDR3: CAWTPRGGSYNEQFF

V: TRBV5-1
CDR3: CASSNRDYFTDTQYF

V: TRBV11-2
CDR3: CASSLGPGQGWETQYF

V: TRBV25-1
CDR3: CASVFSGGLETQYF